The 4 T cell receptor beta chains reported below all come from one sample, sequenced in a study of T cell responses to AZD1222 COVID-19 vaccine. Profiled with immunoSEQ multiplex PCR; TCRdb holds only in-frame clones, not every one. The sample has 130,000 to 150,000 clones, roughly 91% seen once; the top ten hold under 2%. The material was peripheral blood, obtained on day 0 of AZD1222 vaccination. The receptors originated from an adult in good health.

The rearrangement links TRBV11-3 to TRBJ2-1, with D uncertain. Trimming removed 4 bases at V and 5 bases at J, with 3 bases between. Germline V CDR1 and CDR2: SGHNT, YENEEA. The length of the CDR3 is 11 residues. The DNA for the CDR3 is TGTGCCAGCAGCTCAAACAATGAGCAGTTCTTC. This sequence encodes CASSSNNEQFF.

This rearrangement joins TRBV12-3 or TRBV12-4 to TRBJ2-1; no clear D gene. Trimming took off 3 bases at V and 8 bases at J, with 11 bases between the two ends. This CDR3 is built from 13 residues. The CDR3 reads CASSFSLWDEQFF. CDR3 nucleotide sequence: TGTGCCAGCAGTTTTAGCCTCTGGGATGAGCAGTTCTTC.

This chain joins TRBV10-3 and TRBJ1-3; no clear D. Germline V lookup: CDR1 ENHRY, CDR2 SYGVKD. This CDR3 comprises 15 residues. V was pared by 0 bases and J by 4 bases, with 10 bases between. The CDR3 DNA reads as TGTGCCATCAGTGAGTCGTGGGTTTCCGGAAACACCATATATTTT. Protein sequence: CAISESWVSGNTIYF.

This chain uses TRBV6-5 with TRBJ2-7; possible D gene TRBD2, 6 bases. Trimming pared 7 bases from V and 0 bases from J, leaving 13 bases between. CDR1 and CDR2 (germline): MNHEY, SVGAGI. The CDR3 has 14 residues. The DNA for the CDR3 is TGTGCCAGCAACGGACGGCGGGACTCCTACGAGCAGTACTTC. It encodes CASNGRRDSYEQYF.